This T cell receptor (beta chain) was observed in a study of cytomegalovirus exposure and HLA in healthy donors. Trimming removed 5 bases from V and 1 base from J; junction bases left unmatched: 3. The CDR3 is made up of 14 amino acids. CDR1 is SGHTA and CDR2 is FQGNSA in the germline V gene. The PCR contained 60 Vbeta and 13 Jbeta primers. Per the authors' pipeline: Some 10 million of the about 80 million unique TCR beta chains counted in a later analysis were shared. Clones were read by immunoSEQ multiplex PCR, and TCRdb kept only the in-frame ones, dropping some. That table gives V, J and clone size, and the DNA gave D and trimming. Among approximately 210,000 clones listed, 79% were seen once. As concerns this clone: Its antigen is currently unknown.

Study conclusions and caveats: Later findings reportedly placed an Asian-associated ancestry cluster below the approximately 700-donor mean for N-insertions.

The sample taken for sequencing was PBMCs. This sequence originates from a woman aged 45-65 years in good health and CMV-seronegative. The V and J genes are TRBV7-2 and TRBJ2-5, with 8 nucleotides matching TRBD2. CDR3 DNA sequence: TGTGCCAGCAGCCCGGGGGGGATCCAAGAGACCCAGTACTTC. As protein: CASSPGGIQETQYF.